One and the same sample provided the 3 T cell receptor beta chains below, sequenced in a study of a mutant IDH1 vaccine in newly diagnosed glioma. Sequenced by immunoSEQ multiplex PCR; TCRdb stores in-frame clones only, minus some. The sample records approximately 82,000 clones, more than 70% being singletons. No antigen is known for these receptors. Time point denoted: week 23, last vaccination. Each dose of the vaccine consisted of 300 ug of mutant IDH1 20-mer peptide, with topical imiquimod. Sequences were derived from PBMCs, sampled from a glioma patient whose treatment included an IDH1 peptide vaccine. The source is a woman in her fifties or sixties with glioma.

This chain connects TRBV9 to TRBJ1-2, with 9 bases matching TRBD1. This CDR3 is 12 amino acids long. Germline lookup yields CDR1 SGDLS and CDR2 YYNGEE. The J segment lost 7 bases and the V segment lost 3 bases, leaving 1 base of the junction unmatched. Written as DNA, the CDR3 is TGTGCCAGCAGCGAGACAGGGGGTGGCTACACCTTC. It codes for CASSETGGGYTF. The variable domain in full, with the rest retrieved from reference TRBV9 and TRBJ1-2, is DSGVTQTPKHLITATGQRVTLRCSPRSGDLSVYWYQQSLDQGLQFLIQYYNGEERAKGNILERFSAQQFPDLHSELNLSSLELGDSALYFCASSETGGGYTFGSGTRLTVV.

This clone was observed once. The chain links TRBV28 to TRBJ2-7; 8 nucleotides align to TRBD2. The CDR3 length is 14 residues. The germline V gene has CDR1 MDHEN and CDR2 SYDVKM. The trim removed 7 bases at V and 4 bases at J, leaving 9 bases unmatched. In nucleotides, the CDR3 is TGTGCCAGCAAGGGGCTAGCGGGCTTATACGAGCAGTACTTC. Encoded protein: CASKGLAGLYEQYF.

The V call is TRBV28, the J call TRBJ1-3, with D possibly TRBD1 on 6 matching bases. V gave up 2 bases and J gave up 4 bases, with 9 bases separating them. Per the germline V gene, CDR1 is MDHEN and CDR2 is SYDVKM. The CDR3 covers 14 residues. CDR3 region: CASSLGRGGNTIYF. The DNA of the CDR3 is TGTGCCAGCAGTTTAGGCAGGGGAGGAAACACCATATATTTT.